Reported below is one TCR beta chain. The antigen is unknown. The assay was immunoSEQ multiplex PCR, and TCRdb's table has in-frame clones only and misses some. This sample has 700,000 to 950,000 clones, with 90% to 97% found just once. The record originates from a study of shared clonotypes between healthy human individuals. General study points: Clonotype sharing levels among donors were expected to vary with sequencing depth.

Terminally differentiated effector memory CD45RA+ cells were excluded from the naive CD8 cells, which were CD45RO-negative and positively selected for CCR7. Germline V CDR1 and CDR2: LNHDA, SQIVND (reference sequence). This CDR3 is built from 14 residues. V lost 5 bases, J lost 3 bases, and 10 bases lay in between. The genes are TRBV19 and TRBJ2-2; no clear D. Sequencing was done on a sample of naive CD8+ T cells sorted from blood. This receptor was taken from a young man in good health. The CDR3 coding sequence is TGTGCCAGTAGTCCCTTATTTGACACCGGGGAGCTGTTTTTT. Translated, it gives CASSPLFDTGELFF.